One and the same sample provided the 19 T cell receptor beta chains below, sequenced in a study of shared clonotypes between healthy human individuals. Sequencing was performed with immunoSEQ multiplex PCR; in TCRdb, only in-frame clones are kept and a portion is missing. The sample includes over a million clones, 70% to 80% of them seen just once. Sequenced: memory CD4+ T cells sorted from blood. Regarding subset: CD45RA-negative fraction. The source of these receptors is a young man in good health.

CDR3 sequence (DNA): TGTGCCAGCAGCTTTAAGCAGGGCACAGATACGCAGTATTTT. Amino acids: CASSFKQGTDTQYF. V is TRBV5-4 and J is TRBJ2-3; D gene ambiguous. The CDR3 consists of 14 residues. V was cut by 2 bases and J by 1 base, with 8 bases left in between. Germline V lookup: CDR1 SGHNT, CDR2 YYREEE (reference sequence).

This clone was counted between two and nine times. The chain is built from TRBV7-6 and TRBJ2-1; TRBD2 might be the D (5 bases). The CDR3 length is 15 residues. Trimming pared 5 bases from V and 1 base from J, leaving 12 bases between. Germline loops: CDR1 SGHVS, CDR2 FNYEAQ. CDR3 DNA: TGTGCCAGCAGCCCTAGACTAAATTCCTACAATGAGCAGTTCTTC. As protein: CASSPRLNSYNEQFF.

The chain carries TRBV14 and TRBJ1-6; no clear D. In germline, CDR1 is SGHDN, CDR2 FVKESK. The CDR3 is 13 amino acids. V was cut by 4 bases and J by 8 bases, with 9 bases left in between. Written as DNA, the CDR3 is TGTGCCAGCAGCCTCTTCGGTGATTCACCCCTCCACTTT. Protein sequence: CASSLFGDSPLHF.

This chain links TRBV7-2 with TRBJ2-5; the match to TRBD1 covers 8 bases. CDR1 is SGHTA, CDR2 FQGNSA, per germline. J gave up 4 bases and V 1 base, and 8 bases lay outside the gene matches. This CDR3 has 16 residues. CDR3 protein: CASSLVGRGQGETQYF. The CDR3 DNA reads as TGTGCCAGCAGCTTAGTTGGCAGGGGGCAAGGAGAGACCCAGTACTTC. Supplemented by reference TRBV7-2 and TRBJ2-5, the full variable domain reads GAGVSQSPSNKVTEKGKDVELRCDPISGHTALYWYRQSLGQGLEFLIYFQGNSAPDKSGLPSDRFSAERTGGSVSTLTIQRTQQEDSAVYLCASSLVGRGQGETQYFGPGTRLLVL.

The CDR3 sequence: CASTDRYEQYF. The CDR3 DNA follows: TGCGCCAGCACCGACAGGTACGAGCAGTACTTC. The chain has TRBV10-2 and TRBJ2-7; D might be TRBD1 (6 bases). Germline V gene data show CDR1 as WSHSY and CDR2 as SAAADI. With 7 bases removed from V and 4 bases from J, the gap between germline ends came to 8 bases. This CDR3 has 11 amino acids.

V and J are TRBV5-1 and TRBJ1-3; TRBD1 aligns across 9 bases. The V segment lost 4 bases and the J segment 3 bases; nucleotides outside the gene matches: 8. Germline loops: CDR1 SGHRS, CDR2 YFSETQ. The CDR3 length is 16 residues. Here the CDR3 reads CASSRTGALDGNTIYF. The CDR3, as DNA: TGCGCCAGCAGCCGGACAGGGGCTCTAGATGGAAACACCATATATTTT.

V is TRBV27 and J is TRBJ1-6; D is unresolved. Germline V CDR1 and CDR2: MNHEY, SMNVEV (reference sequence). Trimming removed 9 bases from V and 5 bases from J, with 14 bases in between. CDR3 size: 14 residues. DNA for the CDR3: TGTGCCAGTAGAGGGCGAATGGATAATTCACCCCTCCACTTT. Amino acids: CASRGRMDNSPLHF.

CDR3 region: CASSPVGTGGSYEQYF. CDR3 DNA: TGTGCCAGCTCACCGGTCGGGACAGGGGGGTCCTACGAGCAGTACTTC. The rearrangement uses TRBV18 and TRBJ2-7; TRBD1 aligns across 11 bases. Germline V CDR1 and CDR2: KGHSH, LQKENI. The length of the CDR3 is 16 residues. The V segment lost 3 bases and the J segment 1 base; nucleotides outside the gene matches: 5.

The CDR3 loop is CASSPVQPQAPGELFF. Here the CDR3 DNA reads TGTGCCAGCTCACCAGTCCAGCCTCAGGCCCCCGGGGAGCTGTTTTTT. This chain links TRBV18 with TRBJ2-2; D not resolved. V was cut by 2 bases and J by 6 bases, with 16 bases left in between. This CDR3 spans 16 amino acids. Germline values: CDR1 KGHSH, CDR2 LQKENI.

This clone was recorded a few times. The chain couples TRBV30 to TRBJ2-2, with no clear D. CDR3 size: 13 residues. The germline gives CDR1 GTSNPN, CDR2 SVGIG (reference sequence). V gave up 2 bases and J gave up 7 bases, with 11 bases separating them. Written as DNA, the CDR3 is TGTGCCTGGAGTACTTCCGCGCTCGGGGAGCTGTTTTTT. This codes for CAWSTSALGELFF.

The rearrangement joins TRBV5-1 to TRBJ2-3; TRBD2 matches 7 bases. Germline assignment: CDR1 SGHRS and CDR2 YFSETQ. The CDR3 covers 15 residues. V lost 2 bases, J lost 6 bases, and 9 bases stayed unmatched. CDR3 nucleotide sequence: TGCGCCAGCAGCTTAGGTGGGAGGGCCGAGGATACGCAGTATTTT. Its translation is CASSLGGRAEDTQYF. The entire variable domain, with the rest obtained from reference TRBV5-1 and TRBJ2-3, is as follows: KAGVTQTPRYLIKTRGQQVTLSCSPISGHRSVSWYQQTPGQGLQFLFEYFSETQRNKGNFPGRFSGRQFSNSRSEMNVSTLELGDSALYLCASSLGGRAEDTQYFGPGTRLTVL.

The rearrangement joins TRBV21-1 to TRBJ1-5; the listed D gene, TRBD1, was not tested against the DNA. TRBV21-1 counts as a pseudogene. The CDR3 runs to 20 residues. In DNA form, the CDR3 reads TGTGCCAGCAGCAAAGATCTCGTCAGAAGGGACAGGGGTAGCAATCAGCCCCAGCATTTT. Translating gives CASSKDLVRRDRGSNQPQHF.

This rearrangement joins TRBV2 to TRBJ2-7; D perhaps matches TRBD2 (5 bases). V was clipped by 7 bases and J by 2 bases, with 12 bases between them. This CDR3 has 13 amino acids. Germline V gene lookup returns CDR1 SNHLY and CDR2 FYNNEI. CDR3 protein: CASKRTLTYEQYF. CDR3 coding DNA: TGTGCCAGCAAGCGGACTCTGACCTACGAGCAGTACTTC. Combining the CDR3 with reference TRBV2 and TRBJ2-7 gives the whole variable domain EPEVTQTPSHQVTQMGQEVILRCVPISNHLYFYWYRQILGQKVEFLVSFYNNEISEKSEIFDDQFSVERPDGSNFTLKIRSTKLEDSAMYFCASKRTLTYEQYFGPGTRLTVT.

The chain recombines TRBV7-8 with TRBJ1-2, with a tentative D call TRBD1 (6 bases). V was pared by 5 bases and J by 4 bases, with 14 bases between. This CDR3 has 14 residues. In germline, CDR1 is SGHVS, CDR2 FQNEAQ. The CDR3 DNA sequence: TGTGCCAGCAGCCGCGATGTGGACAGCTATGGCTACACCTTC. The encoded protein is CASSRDVDSYGYTF.

The chain carries TRBV7-4 and TRBJ2-7; D not resolved. Trimming removed 6 bases from V and 2 bases from J, with 11 bases in between. The CDR3 contains 13 residues. Per germline, CDR1 SGHVT and CDR2 SQSDAQ. As DNA, the CDR3 is TGTGCCAGCAGTCGTCCTGATGCCTACGAGCAGTACTTC. This translates into CASSRPDAYEQYF. Supplemented by reference TRBV7-4 and TRBJ2-7, the full variable domain reads GAGVSQSPRYKVAKRGRDVALRCDSISGHVTLYWYRQTLGQGSEVLTYSQSDAQRDKSGRPSGRFSAERPERSVSTLKIQRTEQGDSAVYLCASSRPDAYEQYFGPGTRLTVT.

The V and J genes are TRBV9 and TRBJ1-3; D is uncertain. The CDR3 runs to 17 residues. The ends were cut back, 2 bases at V and 0 bases at J, with 15 bases in the middle. The germline V gene encodes CDR1 SGDLS and CDR2 YYNGEE. Here the CDR3 DNA reads TGTGCCAGCAGCGTCCACCTAGGGAAGGGCTCTGGAAACACCATATATTTT. Translated: CASSVHLGKGSGNTIYF.

This chain links TRBV4-2 with TRBJ2-7, with 7 bases lining up with TRBD2. The trim removed 5 bases at V and 1 base at J, leaving 8 bases unmatched. The CDR3 sequence is 15 residues long. Germline V CDR1 and CDR2: LGHNA, YNFKEQ. The CDR3 is CASSASSGPSYEQYF. In DNA, the CDR3 is TGTGCCAGCAGCGCCTCTAGCGGCCCTTCCTACGAGCAGTACTTC.

This clone was observed a handful of times. The gene calls are TRBV5-1 and TRBJ2-7, with 11 bases matching TRBD1. The CDR3 has 13 amino acids. The ends lost 4 bases at V and 6 bases at J; junction bases unmatched: 3. Germline CDR1 reads SGHRS; CDR2 reads YFSETQ. CDR3 in amino acids: CASSQGQGVEQYF. CDR3 bases: TGCGCCAGCAGCCAGGGACAGGGGGTCGAGCAGTACTTC.

The chain has TRBV7-2 and TRBJ1-2; a weak D match, TRBD1 (6 bases). CDR1 and CDR2 from the germline V gene are SGHTA and FQGNSA. The CDR3 spans 14 residues. The V gene lost 1 base and the J gene lost 4 bases, with 10 bases spanning the gap. In nucleotides, the CDR3 is TGTGCCAGCAGCTTAGATGGGGGCCCCTATGGCTACACCTTC. Amino acids: CASSLDGGPYGYTF.